The next 27 T cell receptor beta chains were all read from a single sample in a study of tumour-infiltrating T cells in Burkitt lymphoma. Only in-frame clones appear in the TCRdb table, and some are missing; sequencing was by immunoSEQ multiplex PCR. Of 46,000 or so clones in the sample, less than 40% were seen once. The sequencing input was tumor tissue. The source of these receptors is a human donor with Burkitt lymphoma.

The V gene is TRBV7-2, the J gene TRBJ1-2; no clear D. CDR3 size: 14 residues. The germline V gene has CDR1 SGHTA and CDR2 FQGNSA. V was shortened by 1 base and J by 2 bases, with 8 bases between the two germline ends. CDR3 sequence (DNA): TGTGCCAGCAGCTTAGGGACGGGGAACTATGGCTACACCTTC. Translating gives CASSLGTGNYGYTF.

J is TRBJ2-3 and V is TRBV28, with no clear D. In germline, CDR1 is MDHEN, CDR2 SYDVKM. There are 13 residues in the CDR3. V lost 3 bases, J lost 0 bases, and 4 bases lay in between. The CDR3 region is CASSFPSTDTQYF. CDR3 coding DNA: TGTGCCAGCAGTTTTCCTAGCACAGATACGCAGTATTTT.

This chain joins TRBV19 and TRBJ1-5; D is uncertain. CDR1 is LNHDA, CDR2 SQIVND, per germline (reference sequence). The CDR3 has 14 residues. Trimming removed 7 bases at V and 7 bases at J, with 17 bases between. CDR3 sequence: CASKPRRVEQPQHF. The CDR3 nucleotides are TGTGCCAGTAAACCACGGAGGGTCGAGCAGCCCCAGCATTTT.

This clone was detected a few times. The chain is built from TRBV7-8 and TRBJ1-1; tentatively, D is TRBD1 (6 bases). The ends were cut back, 5 bases at V and 8 bases at J, with 21 bases in the middle. The CDR3 is made up of 15 amino acids. Germline V CDR1 and CDR2: SGHVS, FQNEAQ. The CDR3 DNA follows: TGTGCCAGCAGCCTAGGGGGGGCCCGGCGGCGCGAAGCTTTCTTT. As protein: CASSLGGARRREAFF.

The chain uses TRBV15 and TRBJ1-1; 11 bases map to TRBD1. After removal of 1 base from V and 5 bases from J, the junction contained 6 bases not matched to a gene. This CDR3 spans 16 amino acids. Germline V gives CDR1 LNHNV, CDR2 YYDKDF (reference sequence). The CDR3 here is CATSRGGQGAGTEAFF. Written as DNA, the CDR3 is TGTGCCACCAGCAGAGGTGGACAGGGGGCAGGGACTGAAGCTTTCTTT. The full variable domain, completed using reference TRBV15 and TRBJ1-1, is DAMVIQNPRYQVTQFGKPVTLSCSQTLNHNVMYWYQQKSSQAPKLLFHYYDKDFNNEADTPDNFQSRRPNTSFCFLDIRSPGLGDTAMYLCATSRGGQGAGTEAFFGQGTRLTVV.

The chain carries TRBV15 and TRBJ1-5; 9 bases agree with TRBD1. Germline CDR1 reads LNHNV; CDR2 reads YYDKDF (reference sequence). The V gene end was trimmed by 7 bases and the J gene end by 2 bases; junction bases not matched to a gene: 6. The CDR3 spans 15 residues. CDR3 in amino acids: CATTRTGGGNQPQHF. Here the CDR3 DNA reads TGTGCCACCACCCGAACAGGGGGCGGCAATCAGCCCCAGCATTTT.

The CDR3 DNA follows: TGTGCCAGCATAGGCGGTTACACTGAAGCTTTCTTT. It codes for CASIGGYTEAFF. This rearrangement joins TRBV28 to TRBJ1-1; D not certain. CDR1 and CDR2 (germline): MDHEN, SYDVKM. The CDR3 totals 12 residues. V dropped 7 bases and J dropped 3 bases, with 9 bases sitting between them.

There are a few counts of this clone. The rearrangement links TRBV14 to TRBJ2-5, with D tentatively TRBD1 or TRBD2 (6 bases each). Germline CDR1 SGHDN, CDR2 FVKESK. Trimming removed 3 bases from V and 2 bases from J, with 19 bases in between. There are 17 residues in the CDR3. The CDR3 DNA is TGTGCCAGCAGCCATGCCAGGGGAGGAATTTTACAAGAGACCCAGTACTTC. Translation gives CASSHARGGILQETQYF.

The chain combines TRBV27 with TRBJ2-3, with TRBD2 as a possible D gene (7 bases). The CDR3 length is 15 residues. V gave up 1 base and J gave up 3 bases, with 11 bases separating them. Germline assignment: CDR1 MNHEY and CDR2 SMNVEV (reference sequence). The CDR3 DNA sequence: TGTGCCAGCAGTTTATGGGGGGGCCCAACAGATACGCAGTATTTT. Translation: CASSLWGGPTDTQYF.

The J gene is TRBJ1-1, the V gene TRBV7-9; 7 bases align to TRBD1. This CDR3 is built from 11 residues. The germline V gene has CDR1 SEHNR and CDR2 FQNEAQ (reference sequence). V shed 8 bases, J shed 7 bases, and the junction held 4 bases outside the gene matches. Here the CDR3 DNA reads TGTGCCAGCTCGAGACAGGGTGAAGCTTTCTTT. Translated, it gives CASSRQGEAFF.

The CDR3 DNA follows: TGCGCCAGCAGCCGGTCAGGGATCGGCTATGGCTACACCTTC. This gives the protein CASSRSGIGYGYTF. The gene calls are TRBV4-1 and TRBJ1-2; a weak D match, TRBD1 (5 bases). Germline CDR1 and CDR2: MGHRA and YSYEKL. Trimming shortened V by 4 bases and J by 4 bases, and 13 bases separated the two germline ends. CDR3 length equals 14 residues.

This clone was recorded a few times. The chain recombines TRBV27 with TRBJ2-7; D is ambiguous. The CDR3 is 11 residues long. The V and J ends lost 8 bases and 7 bases respectively, with 12 bases between them. Germline CDR1 is MNHEY and CDR2 is SMNVEV (reference sequence). The CDR3 DNA follows: TGTGCCAGCGCCTCGCTAGGGGAGCAGTACTTC. Its protein is CASASLGEQYF.

V gene TRBV18 combines with J gene TRBJ2-7, with D possibly TRBD1 on 9 matching bases. The CDR3 contains 16 residues. Germline-derived CDR1 and CDR2 are KGHSH and LQKENI. Deletions cut 2 bases from V and 7 bases from J, with 21 bases between. CDR3 sequence (DNA): TGTGCCAGCTCACCAGCCCCCGGGACAGGGACTAGAGAGCAGTACTTC. Protein: CASSPAPGTGTREQYF.

The gene calls are TRBV7-2 and TRBJ2-5; the D call may be TRBD1 or TRBD2 (6 bases each). Looked up from germline, CDR1 is SGHTA and CDR2 is FQGNSA. CDR3 length: 14 residues. V was cut by 1 base and J by 6 bases, with 12 bases left in between. The CDR3 DNA follows: TGTGCCAGCAGCTTAGTCCAGGGGAGGAAGACCCAGTACTTC. It encodes CASSLVQGRKTQYF.

The chain couples TRBV28 to TRBJ1-1, with TRBD1 as a possible D gene (5 bases). Germline V lookup: CDR1 MDHEN, CDR2 SYDVKM. V lost 7 bases to trimming and J lost 4 bases, with 19 bases between them. The CDR3 extends over 15 amino acids. CDR3 in amino acids: CASIIHQGRITEAFF. CDR3 DNA: TGTGCCAGCATTATACACCAGGGTAGAATCACTGAAGCTTTCTTT.

This chain uses TRBV28 with TRBJ2-7; either TRBD1 or TRBD2 may fit D (5 bases each). The CDR3 contains 13 residues. Looked up from germline, CDR1 is MDHEN and CDR2 is SYDVKM. Between the trimmed V and J ends, which lost 6 bases and 3 bases, there was a span of 12 bases. The DNA of the CDR3 is TGTGCCAGCAGCATCCGGGGCGACTACGAGCAGTACTTC. This sequence encodes CASSIRGDYEQYF.

The DNA for the CDR3 is TGTGCCAGCAGCCCGGACAGGGGAGACGAGCAGTACTTC. It encodes CASSPDRGDEQYF. The rearrangement uses TRBV7-2 and TRBJ2-7; TRBD1 aligns across 9 bases. V was pared by 5 bases and J by 5 bases, with 4 bases of the junction left unmatched. CDR3 length equals 13 residues. Germline-derived CDR1 and CDR2 are SGHTA and FQGNSA.

This CDR3 reads CASSQVVVGRGQIAGELFF. CDR3 in DNA: TGCGCCAGCAGCCAAGTAGTCGTGGGCAGGGGGCAAATTGCCGGGGAGCTGTTTTTT. The chain links TRBV4-3 to TRBJ2-2; 8 bases are a match to TRBD1. Germline lookup yields CDR1 LGHNA and CDR2 YSLEER. Germline trimming cut 1 base from V and 6 bases from J; bases unmatched to any gene: 16. This CDR3 has 19 residues.

This clone is medium-sized in the sample. This sequence joins TRBV7-9 and TRBJ1-5; possibly TRBD1 for D (6 bases). There are 13 residues in the CDR3. V dropped 4 bases and J dropped 11 bases, with 15 bases sitting between them. The germline V gene has CDR1 SEHNR and CDR2 FQNEAQ (reference sequence). In nucleotides, the CDR3 is TGTGCCAGCAGCTCGGACTCCCCAGGGGCCCAGCATTTT. Protein sequence: CASSSDSPGAQHF.

This clone has only a few counts. CDR3 amino acids: CASSLGQGNTIYF. The CDR3 DNA reads as TGTGCCAGCAGCCTCGGACAGGGGAACACCATATATTTT. The chain is built from TRBV7-9 and TRBJ1-3, with 9 bases that match TRBD1. V gave up 5 bases and J gave up 7 bases; unmatched junction bases: 3. The CDR3 length is 13 residues. Germline CDR1 reads SEHNR; CDR2 reads FQNEAQ (reference sequence).

V usage is TRBV4-1 and J usage is TRBJ1-1; 8 nucleotides match TRBD1. The V and J ends lost 3 bases and 4 bases, in that order; junction bases with no gene match: 7. The CDR3 contains 15 residues. CDR1 and CDR2 from the germline V gene are MGHRA and YSYEKL. The CDR3 bases are TGCGCCAGCAGCCACCCCGGACAGGGCGGCACTGAAGCTTTCTTT. It translates to CASSHPGQGGTEAFF.

The V call is TRBV5-1, the J call TRBJ2-3; 12 bases align to TRBD2. Germline CDR1 reads SGHRS; CDR2 reads YFSETQ. After removal of 4 bases from V and 6 bases from J, the junction contained 9 bases not matched to a gene. CDR3 length: 16 residues. The CDR3 DNA is TGCGCCAGCAGCAAGCCTAGCGGGGGGGCTTTTGATACGCAGTATTTT. As protein: CASSKPSGGAFDTQYF.

The sample holds a few counts of this clone. The gene calls are TRBV2 and TRBJ2-4; a weak D match, TRBD1 (6 bases). This CDR3 is built from 16 residues. CDR1 is SNHLY and CDR2 is FYNNEI in the germline V gene. Trimming removed 6 bases at V and 0 bases at J, with 15 bases between. CDR3 sequence (DNA): TGTGCCAGCAGGTCCGTGGGGGCCTTAGCCAAAAACATTCAGTACTTC. This translates into CASRSVGALAKNIQYF.

This sequence joins TRBV5-1 and TRBJ2-2, with 9 bases matching TRBD1. Trimming took 4 bases from V and 1 from J; bases not matched to a gene: 2. The CDR3 totals 15 residues. The germline CDR1 and CDR2 sequences are SGHRS and YFSETQ. CDR3 in amino acids: CASSEGQGNTGELFF. CDR3 DNA sequence: TGCGCCAGCAGCGAGGGACAGGGGAACACCGGGGAGCTGTTTTTT.

This clone showed up just a few times. The chain joins TRBV4-1 to TRBJ2-2; TRBD2 aligns across 10 bases. V lost 4 bases and J lost 4; bases outside the gene matches: 6. This CDR3 contains 16 residues. Germline values: CDR1 MGHRA, CDR2 YSYEKL. The DNA for the CDR3 is TGCGCCAGCAGCCTAAGCGGGGGGGCCAGCACCGGGGAGCTGTTTTTT. Translated: CASSLSGGASTGELFF.

This clone occurred a few times. The chain has TRBV5-4 and TRBJ2-7, with 10 bases matching TRBD2. The CDR3 runs to 15 residues. Germline V gives CDR1 SGHNT, CDR2 YYREEE (reference sequence). The trim removed 0 bases at V and 7 bases at J, leaving 7 bases unmatched. In nucleotides, the CDR3 is TGTGCCAGCAGCTTGGGGGAGCGGGGGGGCCGGGAGCAGTACTTC. Protein: CASSLGERGGREQYF.

The chain combines TRBV7-9 with TRBJ1-2; D possibly corresponds to TRBD1 (6 bases). Germline CDR1 reads SEHNR; CDR2 reads FQNEAQ (reference sequence). V lost 3 bases and J lost 8, with 13 bases in between. This CDR3 is 13 amino acids long. This CDR3 reads CASSLGAVEGYTF. CDR3 bases: TGTGCCAGCAGCTTGGGGGCCGTCGAAGGCTACACCTTC.